Presented here are 5 T cell receptor beta chains from one specimen sequenced in a study of OX40 agonist ivuxolimab in advanced cancers. Generated by immunoSEQ multiplex PCR, the TCRdb table keeps only in-frame clones and is missing some. The sample consists of 79,000 or so clones, 85% of them appearing once. Sequencing was performed on CD4+ or CD8+ T cells sorted from blood, taken in a trial of the OX40 agonist ivuxolimab. These TCRs come from an adult with an advanced solid tumor such as melanoma, head and neck, liver or kidney cancer.

V usage is TRBV6-5 and J usage is TRBJ1-1; maybe TRBD1 (5 bases). Germline loops: CDR1 MNHEY, CDR2 SVGAGI. The CDR3 loop spans 15 amino acids. The germline V and J ends were trimmed by 2 bases and 1 base, with 11 bases remaining between them. The CDR3 protein is CASSYPGRGNTEAFF. CDR3 bases: TGTGCCAGCAGTTACCCGGGACGGGGGAACACTGAAGCTTTCTTT.

The J gene is TRBJ2-2, the V gene TRBV19; TRBD1 matches at 8 bases. Trimming cost V 1 base and J 3 bases; bases outside gene matches: 4. Germline V gives CDR1 LNHDA, CDR2 SQIVND (reference sequence). The CDR3 extends over 16 amino acids. The CDR3 protein is CASSIVGQGHTGELFF. CDR3 nucleotides: TGTGCCAGTAGTATAGTTGGACAGGGTCACACCGGGGAGCTGTTTTTT.

This clone has just a few counts. A junction boundary mismatches the germline segment, possibly from a read error. J is TRBJ1-2 and V is TRBV6-5; D not certain. Per the germline V gene, CDR1 is MNHEY and CDR2 is SVGAGI. The CDR3 is 12 amino acids. CDR3 protein: CAGSYDLRGYTF. CDR3 sequence (DNA): TGTGCCGGCAGTTACGACCTCAGGGGCTACACCTTC.

This clone was seen more than once but under ten times. This chain connects TRBV29-1 to TRBJ1-1; 7 bases match TRBD1. Germline V CDR1 and CDR2: SQVTM, ANQGSEA. J gave up 6 bases and V 1 base, and 5 bases lay outside the gene matches. The CDR3 extends over 13 amino acids. CDR3 protein: CSVEVTGVAEAFF. The CDR3 bases are TGCAGCGTTGAAGTCACAGGGGTAGCTGAAGCTTTCTTT.

The genes are TRBV5-1 and TRBJ2-3, with 11 positions matching TRBD2. V lost 3 bases to trimming and J lost 4 bases; unmatched junction nucleotides: 7. Germline values: CDR1 SGHRS, CDR2 YFSETQ. The CDR3 consists of 16 residues. CDR3 sequence: CASSSDSGGASDTQYF. The CDR3 DNA is TGCGCCAGCAGCTCAGATAGCGGGGGGGCCTCAGATACGCAGTATTTT.